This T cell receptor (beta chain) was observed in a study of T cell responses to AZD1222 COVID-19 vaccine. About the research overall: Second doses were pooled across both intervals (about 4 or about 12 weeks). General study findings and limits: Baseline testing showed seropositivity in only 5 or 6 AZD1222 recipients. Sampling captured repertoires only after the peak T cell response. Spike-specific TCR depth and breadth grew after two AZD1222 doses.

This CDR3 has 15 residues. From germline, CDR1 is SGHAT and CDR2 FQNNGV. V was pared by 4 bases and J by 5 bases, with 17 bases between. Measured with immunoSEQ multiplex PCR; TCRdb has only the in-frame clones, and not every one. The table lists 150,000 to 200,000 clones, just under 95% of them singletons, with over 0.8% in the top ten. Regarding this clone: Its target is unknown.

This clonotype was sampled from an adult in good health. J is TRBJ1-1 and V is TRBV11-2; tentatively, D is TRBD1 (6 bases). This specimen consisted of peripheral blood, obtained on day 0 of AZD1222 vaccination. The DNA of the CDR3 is TGTGCCAGCAGCTACGTTCAGGGGCGTGGGACTGAAGCTTTCTTT. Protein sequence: CASSYVQGRGTEAFF.